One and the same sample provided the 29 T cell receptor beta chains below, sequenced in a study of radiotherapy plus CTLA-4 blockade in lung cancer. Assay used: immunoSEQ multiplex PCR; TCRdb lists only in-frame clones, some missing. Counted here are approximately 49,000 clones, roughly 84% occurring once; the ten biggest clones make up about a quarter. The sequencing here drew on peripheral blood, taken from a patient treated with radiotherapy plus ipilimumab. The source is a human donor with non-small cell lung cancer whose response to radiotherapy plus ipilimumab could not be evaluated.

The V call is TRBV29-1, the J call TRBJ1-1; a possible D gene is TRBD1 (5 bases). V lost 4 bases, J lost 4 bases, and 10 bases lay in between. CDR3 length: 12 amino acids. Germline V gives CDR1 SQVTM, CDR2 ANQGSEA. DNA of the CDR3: TGCAGCGTTGTCGTCAGGGTCACTGAAGCTTTCTTT. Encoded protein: CSVVVRVTEAFF.

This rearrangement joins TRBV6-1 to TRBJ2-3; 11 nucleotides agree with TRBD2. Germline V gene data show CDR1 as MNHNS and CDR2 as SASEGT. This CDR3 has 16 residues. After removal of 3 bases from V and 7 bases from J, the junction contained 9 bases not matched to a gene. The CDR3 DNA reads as TGTGCCAGCAGTGACCGTCTAGCGGGAGGTTTGAATACGCAGTATTTT. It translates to CASSDRLAGGLNTQYF.

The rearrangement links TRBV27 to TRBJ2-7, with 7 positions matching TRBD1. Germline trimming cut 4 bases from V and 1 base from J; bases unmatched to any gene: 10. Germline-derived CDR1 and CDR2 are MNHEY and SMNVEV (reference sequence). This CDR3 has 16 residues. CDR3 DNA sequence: TGTGCCAGCAGTTCCGACCGGGACAGAAGATCCTACGAGCAGTACTTC. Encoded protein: CASSSDRDRRSYEQYF.

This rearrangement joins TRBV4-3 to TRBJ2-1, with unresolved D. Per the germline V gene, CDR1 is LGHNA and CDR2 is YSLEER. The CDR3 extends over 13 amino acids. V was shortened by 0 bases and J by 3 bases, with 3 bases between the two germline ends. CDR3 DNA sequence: TGCGCCAGCAGCCAAGATATCTACAATGAGCAGTTCTTC. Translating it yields CASSQDIYNEQFF.

The CDR3 DNA reads as TGTGCCAGCAAGAGCTCCTACAATGAGCAGTTCTTC. It codes for CASKSSYNEQFF. The chain couples TRBV6-5 to TRBJ2-1; D gene ambiguous. The CDR3 is made up of 12 amino acids. Germline loops: CDR1 MNHEY, CDR2 SVGAGI. Trimming left V 7 bases short and J 0 bases short, with 4 bases between.

CDR3 region: CSVTISLAEPYEQYF. CDR3 DNA: TGCAGCGTTACAATAAGCCTAGCGGAGCCCTACGAGCAGTACTTC. The gene calls are TRBV29-1 and TRBJ2-7; 7 nucleotides align to TRBD2. The CDR3 contains 15 residues. V lost 5 bases and J lost 2; bases outside the gene matches: 12. Per the germline V gene, CDR1 is SQVTM and CDR2 is ANQGSEA.

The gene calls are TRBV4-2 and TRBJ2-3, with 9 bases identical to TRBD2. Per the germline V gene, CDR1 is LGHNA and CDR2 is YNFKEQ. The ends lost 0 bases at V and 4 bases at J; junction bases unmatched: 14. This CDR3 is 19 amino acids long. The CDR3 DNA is TGTGCCAGCAGCCAAGACTCCCCCGGGGGCGGGAGGGCCCCAGATACGCAGTATTTT. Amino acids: CASSQDSPGGGRAPDTQYF.

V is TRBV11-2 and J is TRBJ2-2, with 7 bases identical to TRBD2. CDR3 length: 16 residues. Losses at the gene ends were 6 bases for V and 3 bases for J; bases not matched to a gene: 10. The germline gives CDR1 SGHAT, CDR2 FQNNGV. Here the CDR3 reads CASRQLGRADTGELFF. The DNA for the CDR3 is TGTGCCAGCAGACAACTAGGGAGGGCGGACACCGGGGAGCTGTTTTTT.

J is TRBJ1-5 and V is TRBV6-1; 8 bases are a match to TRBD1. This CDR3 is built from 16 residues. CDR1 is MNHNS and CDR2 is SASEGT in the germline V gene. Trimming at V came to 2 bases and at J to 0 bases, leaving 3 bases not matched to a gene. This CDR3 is CASSESGGLSNQPQHF. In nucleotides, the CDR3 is TGTGCCAGCAGTGAATCAGGGGGCCTTAGCAATCAGCCCCAGCATTTT.

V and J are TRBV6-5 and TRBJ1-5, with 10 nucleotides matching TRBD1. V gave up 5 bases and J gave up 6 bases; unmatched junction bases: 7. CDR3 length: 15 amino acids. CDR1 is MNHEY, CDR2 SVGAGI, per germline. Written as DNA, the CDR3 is TGTGCCAGCAGTGCGGACAGGGGGAAGGGTCAGCCCCAGCATTTT. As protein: CASSADRGKGQPQHF.

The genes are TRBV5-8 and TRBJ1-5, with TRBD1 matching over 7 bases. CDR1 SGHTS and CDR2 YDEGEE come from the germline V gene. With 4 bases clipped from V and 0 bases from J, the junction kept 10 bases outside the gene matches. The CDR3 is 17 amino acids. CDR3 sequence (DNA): TGTGCCAGCAGCCTTGGGCAAAACAGGGGTAGCAATCAGCCCCAGCATTTT. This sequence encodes CASSLGQNRGSNQPQHF.

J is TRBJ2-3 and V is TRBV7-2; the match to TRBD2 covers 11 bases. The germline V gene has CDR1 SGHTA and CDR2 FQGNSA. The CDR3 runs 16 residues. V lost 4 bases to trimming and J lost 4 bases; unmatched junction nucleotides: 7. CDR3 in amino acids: CASSSPSGRIADTQYF. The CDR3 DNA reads TGTGCCAGCAGCTCGCCTAGCGGGAGGATCGCAGATACGCAGTATTTT.

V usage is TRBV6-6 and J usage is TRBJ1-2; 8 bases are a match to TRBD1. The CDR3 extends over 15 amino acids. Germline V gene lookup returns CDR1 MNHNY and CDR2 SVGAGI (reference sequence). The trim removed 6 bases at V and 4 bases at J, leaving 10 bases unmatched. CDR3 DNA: TGTGCCAGCAGGGCCGGGACAGGAACTTTCTATGGCTACACCTTC. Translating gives CASRAGTGTFYGYTF.

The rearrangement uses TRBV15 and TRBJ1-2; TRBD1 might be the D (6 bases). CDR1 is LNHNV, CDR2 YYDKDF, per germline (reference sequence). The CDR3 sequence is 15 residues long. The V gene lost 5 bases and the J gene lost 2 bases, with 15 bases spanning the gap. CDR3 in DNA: TGTGCCACCAGCGGGGGTTCTACAGGGAACTATGGCTACACCTTC. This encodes CATSGGSTGNYGYTF.

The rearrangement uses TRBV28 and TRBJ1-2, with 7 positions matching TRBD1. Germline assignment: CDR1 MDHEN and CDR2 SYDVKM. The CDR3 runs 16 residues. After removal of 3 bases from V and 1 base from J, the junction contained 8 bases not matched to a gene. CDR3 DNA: TGTGCCAGCAGTTTGAGCACAGGGGCGGGTAACTATGGCTACACCTTC. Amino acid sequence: CASSLSTGAGNYGYTF.

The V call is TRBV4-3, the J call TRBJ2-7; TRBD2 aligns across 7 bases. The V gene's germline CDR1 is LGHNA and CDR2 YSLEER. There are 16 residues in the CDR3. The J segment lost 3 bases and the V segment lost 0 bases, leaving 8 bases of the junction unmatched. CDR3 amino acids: CASSQDTPSGYYEQYF. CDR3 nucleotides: TGCGCCAGCAGCCAAGATACGCCTAGCGGATACTACGAGCAGTACTTC.

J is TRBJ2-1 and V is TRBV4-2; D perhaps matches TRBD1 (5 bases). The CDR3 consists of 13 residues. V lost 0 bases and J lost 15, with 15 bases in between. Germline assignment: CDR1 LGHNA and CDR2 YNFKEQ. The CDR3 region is CASSQDSVGVRFF. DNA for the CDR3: TGTGCCAGCAGCCAAGATTCTGTAGGGGTTCGGTTCTTC.

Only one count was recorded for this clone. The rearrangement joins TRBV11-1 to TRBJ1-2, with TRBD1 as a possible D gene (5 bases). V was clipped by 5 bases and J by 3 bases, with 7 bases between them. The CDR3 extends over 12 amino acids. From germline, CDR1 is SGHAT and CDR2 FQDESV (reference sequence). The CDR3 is CASSMTDYGYTF. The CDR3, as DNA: TGTGCCAGCAGCATGACAGACTATGGCTACACCTTC.

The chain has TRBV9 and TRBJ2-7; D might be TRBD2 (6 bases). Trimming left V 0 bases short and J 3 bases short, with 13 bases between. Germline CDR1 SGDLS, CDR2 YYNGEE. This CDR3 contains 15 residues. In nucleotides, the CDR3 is TGTGCCAGCAGCGTAGGACCGCGGGACGACTACGAGCAGTACTTC. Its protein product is CASSVGPRDDYEQYF.

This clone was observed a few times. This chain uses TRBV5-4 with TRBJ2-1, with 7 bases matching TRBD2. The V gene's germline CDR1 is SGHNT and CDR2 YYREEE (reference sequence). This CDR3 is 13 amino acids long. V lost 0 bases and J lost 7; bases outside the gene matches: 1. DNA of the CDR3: TGTGCCAGCAGCTTGGTGCGGGAGAATGAGCAGTTCTTC. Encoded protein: CASSLVRENEQFF.

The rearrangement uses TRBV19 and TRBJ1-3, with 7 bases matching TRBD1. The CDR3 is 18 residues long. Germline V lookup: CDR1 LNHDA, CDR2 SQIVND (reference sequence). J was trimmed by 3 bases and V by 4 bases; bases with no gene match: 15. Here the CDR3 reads CASSTTLQGVAVGNTIYF. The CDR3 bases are TGTGCCAGTAGTACGACTCTTCAGGGGGTAGCGGTTGGAAACACCATATATTTT.

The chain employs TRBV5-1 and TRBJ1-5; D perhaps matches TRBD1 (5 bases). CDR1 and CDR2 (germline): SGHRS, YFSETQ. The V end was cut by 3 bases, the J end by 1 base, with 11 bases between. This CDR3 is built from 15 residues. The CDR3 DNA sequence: TGCGCCAGCAGCTCGGGGGGGAGCAGCAATCAGCCCCAGCATTTT. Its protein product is CASSSGGSSNQPQHF.

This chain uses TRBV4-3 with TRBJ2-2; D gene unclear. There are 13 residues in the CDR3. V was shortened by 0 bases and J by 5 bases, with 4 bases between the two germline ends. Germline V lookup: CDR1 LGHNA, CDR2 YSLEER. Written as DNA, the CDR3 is TGCGCCAGCAGCCAAGATCGGACCGGGGAGCTGTTTTTT. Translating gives CASSQDRTGELFF.

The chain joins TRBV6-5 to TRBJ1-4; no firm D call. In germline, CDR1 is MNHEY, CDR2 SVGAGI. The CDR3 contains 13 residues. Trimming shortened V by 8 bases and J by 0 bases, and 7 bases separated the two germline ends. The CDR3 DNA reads TGTGCCAGCTCCCTTGCAACTAATGAAAAACTGTTTTTT. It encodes CASSLATNEKLFF.

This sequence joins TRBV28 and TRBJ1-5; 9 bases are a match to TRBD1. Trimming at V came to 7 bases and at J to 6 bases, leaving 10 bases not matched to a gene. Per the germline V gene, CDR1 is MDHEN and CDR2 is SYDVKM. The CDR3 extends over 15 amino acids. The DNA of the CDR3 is TGTGCCAGCAACTTACAGGGGGCGCTTAGTCAGCCCCAGCATTTT. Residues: CASNLQGALSQPQHF.

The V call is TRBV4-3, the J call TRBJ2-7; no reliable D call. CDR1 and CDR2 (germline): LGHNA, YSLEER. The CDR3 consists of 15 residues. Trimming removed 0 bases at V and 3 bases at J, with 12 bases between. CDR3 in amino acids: CASSQDGLGNYEQYF. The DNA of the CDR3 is TGCGCCAGCAGCCAAGATGGTCTAGGCAACTACGAGCAGTACTTC.

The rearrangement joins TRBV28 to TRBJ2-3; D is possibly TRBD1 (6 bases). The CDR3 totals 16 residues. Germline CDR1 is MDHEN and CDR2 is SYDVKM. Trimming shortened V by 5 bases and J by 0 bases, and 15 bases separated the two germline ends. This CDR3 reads CASSPRLGQSTDTQYF. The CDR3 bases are TGTGCCAGCAGTCCCCGTTTAGGACAGAGCACAGATACGCAGTATTTT. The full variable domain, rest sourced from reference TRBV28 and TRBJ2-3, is DVKVTQSSRYLVKRTGEKVFLECVQDMDHENMFWYRQDPGLGLRLIYFSYDVKMKEKGDIPEGYSVSREKKERFSLILESASTNQTSMYLCASSPRLGQSTDTQYFGPGTRLTVL.

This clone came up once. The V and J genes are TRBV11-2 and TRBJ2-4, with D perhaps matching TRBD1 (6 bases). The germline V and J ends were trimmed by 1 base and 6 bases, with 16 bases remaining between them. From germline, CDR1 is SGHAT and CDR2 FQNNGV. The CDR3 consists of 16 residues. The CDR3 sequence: CASSLAGARVGNIQYF. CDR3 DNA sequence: TGTGCCAGCAGCTTAGCAGGGGCTAGGGTGGGAAACATTCAGTACTTC.

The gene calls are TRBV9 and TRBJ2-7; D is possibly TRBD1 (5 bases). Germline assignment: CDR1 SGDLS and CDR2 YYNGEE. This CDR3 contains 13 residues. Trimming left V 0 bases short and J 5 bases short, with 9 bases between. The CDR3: CASSVAVGDEQYF. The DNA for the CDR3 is TGTGCCAGCAGCGTAGCGGTAGGGGACGAGCAGTACTTC.